This TCR beta chain was observed in a study of OX40 agonist ivuxolimab in advanced cancers. Study background: Mean age about 60 years, range about 20 to 79; around 80% male. It was permissible to have had prior anti-PD-1, anti-PD-L1 or anti-CTLA-4 therapy, and about 40% had some. One hepatocellular carcinoma and a couple of cutaneous melanoma patients partially responded.

Assay: immunoSEQ multiplex PCR; the TCRdb copy retains only in-frame clones and omits some. Of over 30,000 clones listed, roughly four fifths are singletons. Germline V gene lookup returns CDR1 SGHTS and CDR2 YDEGEE. Trimming stripped 4 bases from V and 6 bases from J, with 7 bases between. The CDR3 consists of 12 residues. This receptor was identified in an adult with an advanced solid tumor such as melanoma, head and neck, liver or kidney cancer. The rearrangement links TRBV5-8 to TRBJ1-4, with D unresolved. The specimen was CD4+ or CD8+ T cells sorted from blood, collected in a trial of the OX40 agonist ivuxolimab. CDR3 sequence: CASSQRHEKLFF. DNA for the CDR3: TGTGCCAGCAGCCAACGTCATGAAAAACTGTTTTTT.